This TCR beta chain was captured by sequencing in a study of shared clonotypes between healthy human individuals (dated by TCRdb to the early 2020s). Background for the entire study: The cohort comprised a couple of women and a few men aged 18 to 49 years. For each donor, CD4 naive and CD4 memory were each given three plates, CD8 naive was given two plates, and CD8 memory was given one plate. The study deeply sequenced blood TCR repertoires of roughly five healthy adults to estimate repertoire size and the extent of clonotype sharing between individuals. To increase sequencing depth and limit assay-specific biases, different laboratories used diverse techniques to prepare libraries and sequence TCR repertoires. Each donor's leukapheresis produced roughly between roughly 0.85 and 10 billion PBMCs. Overall results and qualifications from the work: Pairwise subsampling led to the expectation that sequencing depth would affect the degree of clonotype sharing among donors. Sampling was restricted to blood, and TCR repertoires in tissue are likely to differ from TCR repertoires in blood. Higher generation probabilities were observed for clonotypes shared by all four sorted-subset donors than for non-shared clonotypes. Sharing across a few donors was observed for around 4.8% of naive CD4, over 3% of naive CD8, over 2% of memory CD4, and around 0.42% of memory CD8 clonotypes. Naive subsets generally had larger estimated clonotype richness than memory subsets. Because the study included a small number of donors, the genetic and exposure-history diversity represented was limited. Incomplete sequencing was indicated by rarefaction of sorted-subset datasets, despite the large sequencing depth.

Taken from the germline V gene, the CDR1 and CDR2 loops are SGHRS and YFSETQ. The CDR3 runs 13 amino acids, cysteine and phenylalanine included. The CDR3 DNA has 39 bases and is translated from base 1. V is clipped by 4 bases and J by 6 bases, and the sequence between their germline boundaries is 11 bases long. For this clone: This receptor's antigen is unknown. Base qualities are missing; no much larger clone stands one base away.

Using the deep immunoSEQ assay, TCR CDR3 regions were amplified from genomic DNA by multiplex PCR. For each cell subset, the extracted genomic DNA was distributed evenly across all wells of several immunoSEQ 96-well plates, and each plate served as one replicate. For sorted subsets, each replicate PCR was loaded with about 0.2 ug genomic DNA, equivalent to some 31,000 T cell genomes. Purified libraries were quantified with a Qubit 3.0 fluorometer, sized on a Bioanalyzer 2100, and re-quantified with the KAPA Library Quantification kit. Each immunoSEQ 96-well plate was sequenced on its own single-read 150-cycle Illumina NextSeq 550 flow cell. Turning to the authors' computational methods: The immunoSEQ output contained only junctional sequences without quality scores, so filtering could not match that applied to full-length reads. Sequences were annotated with PyIR, a Python wrapper for IgBLAST v1.9, and V/J genes and CDR3 were assigned using IMGT germline references. Reads with weak V/J assignments (E-value above 1e-6), missing CDR3, stop codons, out-of-frame junctions, or ambiguous translated residues were removed. A V3J clonotype was defined by an identical inferred V gene, J gene, and CDR3 amino acid sequence. Percentage overlap between repertoires was calculated by dividing the number of shared unique clonotypes by the size of the smaller repertoire. Richness of each repertoire was evaluated using RTK rarefaction, the Chao1 estimator, and Recon v2.1 estimates of unobserved clonotypes. OLGA was used to compute generation probabilities for all TCRbeta clonotypes that the gDNA method yielded from a few donors. Drawn from immuneACCESS, this table holds only the in-frame rearrangements with V and J called that TCRdb kept. Clones are partly lost; checked studies trace under half to an unresolved V gene and leave the rest unexplained. V and J calls plus clone size are reproduced from that table; the DNA served to infer D and trimming. The table for this sample lists millions of clones; approximately 95% of them were counted only once. The ten top clones hold 0.1% to 0.15% of the sample.

Healthy HIV-negative adults with no recently reported acute infections or vaccinations were included as donors. Every donor was a Caucasian adult living in Nashville, Tennessee, USA. CD4+ T cells were enriched through magnetic negative selection, after which naive cells were positively selected on CD45RA and the remaining negative fraction served as the memory subset. After blood collection by leukapheresis, PBMCs were isolated using Ficoll-Histopaque density gradient centrifugation and then cryopreserved in the vapor phase of liquid nitrogen. Analytical flow cytometry was used to check the purity and quantity of each magnetically sorted T cell population. Each sorted fraction had its genomic DNA isolated and then quantified by UV absorbance on a Nanodrop 2000c.

Sequencing was performed on naive CD4+ T cells sorted from blood. The intended sense of this specimen's cell subset or site label: CD45RA+ positively selected. The rearrangement combines TRBV5-1 with TRBJ2-1, with the D gene not confidently named. The sequence derives from a man aged 18 to 29 in good health. The encoded CDR3 is CASSPPSVNEQFF. The DNA sequence reads TGCGCCAGCAGCCCCCCGTCAGTCAATGAGCAGTTCTTC.